The subject of this entry is one TCR beta chain. The deep-level immunoSEQ assay was used. The data were produced by immunoSEQ multiplex PCR, yet TCRdb's version contains in-frame clones alone and is incomplete. The table records hundreds of thousands of clones, 72% of them present only once. The data belong to a study of shared clonotypes between healthy human individuals. Germline-derived CDR1 and CDR2 are SGHKS and YYEKEE (reference sequence). Trimming at V came to 4 bases and at J to 2 bases, leaving 2 bases not matched to a gene. The CDR3 consists of 15 residues. Sequences were obtained from memory CD4+ T cells sorted from blood. Subset denoted: CD45RA-negative fraction. The chain uses TRBV5-5 and TRBJ2-7; 14 positions match TRBD2. This sequence was found in a young woman in good health. The CDR3 DNA reads TGTGCCAGCAGCGGGACTAGCGGGGGAACCTACGAGCAGTACTTC. It is translated as CASSGTSGGTYEQYF.